The 7 T cell receptor beta chains listed next were all sequenced from one sample in a study of tumor and adjacent non-tumor tissue in lung cancer. The template was RNA from unsorted bulk tissue. More than 3 cm separated this lung sample from the edge of the tumor. A modified ARM-PCR protocol with three rounds of nested PCR amplified TCRbeta. TCRdb ran MiXCR on the multiplex PCR reads and lists one entry per CDR3 protein. The sample has 77,000 or so distinct CDR3 sequences, 76% seen once; the top ten hold approximately 40%. The sequencing input was distant non-tumor lung tissue. The receptors here all came from an older man with non-small cell lung cancer.

The rearrangement joins TRBV29-1 to TRBJ2-3; 10 bases are shared with TRBD2. Germline V gives CDR1 SQVTM, CDR2 ANQGSEA. This CDR3 spans 14 amino acids. Here the CDR3 reads CRVRLAGARGTQYF. CDR3 in DNA: TGCAGGGTTCGGCTAGCGGGGGCTCGAGGGACGCAGTATTTT.

Regarding this clonotype: A read error may account for a junction end that differs from germline. The V call is TRBV6-5, the J call TRBJ1-6; tentatively, D is TRBD1 (5 bases). The germline V gene encodes CDR1 MNHEY and CDR2 SVGAGI. The CDR3 totals 14 residues. DNA of the CDR3: TGTGCCAGCAGTCAGACAGCGATGAATTCACCCCTCAACTTT. It specifies CASSQTAMNSPLNF.

Worth noting for this clonotype: One end of the junction varies from germline; a read error may be responsible. The CDR3 reads CTSSRNPEREQESQYF. The CDR3, as DNA: TGCACCAGCAGCCGGAATCCTGAGAGGGAACAAGAGTCCCAGTACTTC. The chain couples TRBV4-1 to TRBJ2-5; possible D gene TRBD2, 5 bases. This CDR3 is 16 amino acids long. Germline V CDR1 and CDR2: MGHRA, YSYEKL.

Concerning this clonotype itself: Sequence at one end of the junction differs from germline and may be a read error. The J gene is TRBJ2-7, the V gene TRBV6-5; 7 nucleotides align to TRBD1. The CDR3 consists of 13 residues. The V gene's germline CDR1 is MNHEY and CDR2 SVGAGI. CDR3 loop: CASSSHRGGYSGF. As DNA, the CDR3 is TGTGCCAGCAGTTCCCACAGGGGTGGATATAGTGGCTTC.

The V call is TRBV6-1, the J call TRBJ1-2, with D perhaps TRBD1 (6 bases). CDR3 length: 13 amino acids. V was clipped by 6 bases and J by 8 bases, with 16 bases between them. Germline V CDR1 and CDR2: MNHNS, SASEGT. CDR3 sequence: CASSPIRGPGYTF. In DNA form, the CDR3 reads TGTGCCAGCAGCCCAATACGGGGGCCAGGCTACACCTTC.

With respect to this clonotype: The junction departs from the called germline gene at one end, perhaps through a read error. The V call is TRBV11-3, the J call TRBJ2-7; 8 bases are shared with TRBD2. From germline, CDR1 is SGHNT and CDR2 YENEEA. This CDR3 has 15 amino acids. The CDR3 coding sequence is TGTGCCAGCACCCAAGGGACTAGTGAAATCTCCGAGCAGCACTTC. This gives the protein CASTQGTSEISEQHF.

On this clonotype itself: A read error may produce the germline difference seen at one junction end. The CDR3 reads CSVPGTGNYSYTF. CDR3 DNA: TGCAGCGTACCCGGCACAGGGAACTATAGCTACACCTTC. This sequence joins TRBV29-1 and TRBJ1-2; possibly TRBD1 for D (6 bases). CDR1 is SQVTM, CDR2 ANQGSEA, per germline. This CDR3 contains 13 residues.